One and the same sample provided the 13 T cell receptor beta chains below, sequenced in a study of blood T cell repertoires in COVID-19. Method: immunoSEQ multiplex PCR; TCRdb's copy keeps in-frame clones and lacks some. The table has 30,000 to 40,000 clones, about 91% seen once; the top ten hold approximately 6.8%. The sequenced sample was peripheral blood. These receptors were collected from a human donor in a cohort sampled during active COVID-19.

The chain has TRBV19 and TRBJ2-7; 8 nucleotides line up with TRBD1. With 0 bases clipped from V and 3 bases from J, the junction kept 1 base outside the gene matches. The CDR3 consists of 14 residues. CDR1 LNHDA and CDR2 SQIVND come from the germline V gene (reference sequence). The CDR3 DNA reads TGTGCCAGTAGTATAGATGGACAGGGCTACGAGCAGTACTTC. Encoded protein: CASSIDGQGYEQYF.

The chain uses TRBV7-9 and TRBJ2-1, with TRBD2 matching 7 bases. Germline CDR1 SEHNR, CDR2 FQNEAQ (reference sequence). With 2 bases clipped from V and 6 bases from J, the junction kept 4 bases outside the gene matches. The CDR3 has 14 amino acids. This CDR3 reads CASSLSGTTNEQFF. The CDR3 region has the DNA TGTGCCAGCAGCTTATCGGGGACTACCAATGAGCAGTTCTTC.

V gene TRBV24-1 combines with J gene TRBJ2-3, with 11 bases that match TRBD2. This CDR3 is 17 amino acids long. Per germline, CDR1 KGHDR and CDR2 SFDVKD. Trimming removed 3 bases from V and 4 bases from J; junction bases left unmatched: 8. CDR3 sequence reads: CATSDITSGRESDTQYF. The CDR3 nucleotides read TGTGCCACCAGTGATATCACTAGCGGGAGAGAATCAGATACGCAGTATTTT.

CDR3 sequence reads: CATKEGLAGSYEQYF. In DNA, the CDR3 is TGTGCCACCAAAGAGGGTCTAGCGGGATCCTACGAGCAGTACTTC. The rearrangement uses TRBV2 and TRBJ2-7, with TRBD2 matching 9 bases. J gave up 1 base and V 10 bases, and 11 bases lay outside the gene matches. Germline CDR1 is SNHLY and CDR2 is FYNNEI. The CDR3 loop spans 15 amino acids.

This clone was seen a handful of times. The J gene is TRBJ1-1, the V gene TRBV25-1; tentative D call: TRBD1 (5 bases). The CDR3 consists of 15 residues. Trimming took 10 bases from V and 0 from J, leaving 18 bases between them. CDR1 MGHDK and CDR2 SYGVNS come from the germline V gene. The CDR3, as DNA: TGTGCCATTTTGGGGGGGGAGAACATGAACACTGAAGCTTTCTTT. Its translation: CAILGGENMNTEAFF.

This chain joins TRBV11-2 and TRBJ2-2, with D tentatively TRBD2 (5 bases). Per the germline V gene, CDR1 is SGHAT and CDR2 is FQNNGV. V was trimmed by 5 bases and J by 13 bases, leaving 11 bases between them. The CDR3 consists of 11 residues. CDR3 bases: TGTGCCAGCAGCGCCGTGAGCGGGCTGTTTTTT. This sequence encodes CASSAVSGLFF. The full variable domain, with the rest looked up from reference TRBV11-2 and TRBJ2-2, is EAGVAQSPRYKIIEKRQSVAFWCNPISGHATLYWYQQILGQGPKLLIQFQNNGVVDDSQLPKDRFSAERLKGVDSTLKIQPAKLEDSAVYLCASSAVSGLFFGEGSRLTVL.

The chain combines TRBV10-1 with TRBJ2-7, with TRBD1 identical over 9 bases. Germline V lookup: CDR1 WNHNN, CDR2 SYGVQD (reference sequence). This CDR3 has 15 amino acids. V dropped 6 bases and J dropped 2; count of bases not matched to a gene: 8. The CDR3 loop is CASSERQGGPYEQYF. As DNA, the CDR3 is TGCGCCAGCAGCGAAAGACAGGGGGGGCCCTACGAGCAGTACTTC.

CDR3 sequence: CASSNCGPIDGELFF. The CDR3, as DNA: TGTGCCAGCAGCAATTGCGGGCCGATCGACGGGGAGCTGTTTTTT. This sequence joins TRBV21-1 and TRBJ2-2; TRBD2 is taken as the D call from the table, unchecked against the DNA. TRBV21-1 is a recognized pseudogene. CDR3 length equals 15 residues.

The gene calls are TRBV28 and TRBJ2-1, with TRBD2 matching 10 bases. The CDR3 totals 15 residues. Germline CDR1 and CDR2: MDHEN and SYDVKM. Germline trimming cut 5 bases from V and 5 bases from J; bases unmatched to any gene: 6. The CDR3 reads CASSRPSGRNNEQFF. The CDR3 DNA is TGTGCCAGCAGTCGGCCTAGCGGGAGAAACAATGAGCAGTTCTTC.

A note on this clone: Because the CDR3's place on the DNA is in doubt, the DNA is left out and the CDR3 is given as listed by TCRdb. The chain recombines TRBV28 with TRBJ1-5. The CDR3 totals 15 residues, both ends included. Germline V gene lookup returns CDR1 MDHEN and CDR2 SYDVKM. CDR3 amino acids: CASSSSGGPNQPQHF.

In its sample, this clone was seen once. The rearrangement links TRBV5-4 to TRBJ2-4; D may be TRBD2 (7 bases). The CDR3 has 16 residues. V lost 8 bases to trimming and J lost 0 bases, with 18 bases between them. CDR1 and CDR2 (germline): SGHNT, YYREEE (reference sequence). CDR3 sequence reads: CASHSAGARAKNIQYF. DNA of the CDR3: TGTGCCAGTCATTCGGCGGGGGCGCGAGCCAAAAACATTCAGTACTTC.

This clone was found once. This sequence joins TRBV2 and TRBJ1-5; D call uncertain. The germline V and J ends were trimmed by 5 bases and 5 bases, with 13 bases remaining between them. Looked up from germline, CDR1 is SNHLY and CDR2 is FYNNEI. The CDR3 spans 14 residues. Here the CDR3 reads CASSSLRRDQPQHF. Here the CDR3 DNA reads TGTGCCAGCAGTTCGTTGAGGAGAGATCAGCCCCAGCATTTT.

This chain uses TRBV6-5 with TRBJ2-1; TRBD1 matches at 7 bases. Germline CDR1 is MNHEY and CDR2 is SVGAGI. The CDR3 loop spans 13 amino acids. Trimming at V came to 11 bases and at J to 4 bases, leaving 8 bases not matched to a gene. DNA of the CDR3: TGTGCCTCCCGGGACAGAGATTACAATGAGCAGTTCTTC. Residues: CASRDRDYNEQFF.